The 24 T cell receptor beta chains below come from one sample, sequenced in a study of blood T cell repertoires in COVID-19. Method: immunoSEQ multiplex PCR; TCRdb's copy keeps in-frame clones and lacks some. This sample has approximately 40,000 clones, with 90% to 95% found just once. The sample taken for sequencing was peripheral blood. Receptors originate from a human donor in a cohort sampled during active COVID-19.

The rearrangement links TRBV12-3 or TRBV12-4 to TRBJ1-1; TRBD1 might be the D (6 bases). Trimming took off 4 bases at V and 4 bases at J, with 10 bases between the two ends. The CDR3 spans 13 residues. The CDR3 reads CASSYTGTTEAFF. The CDR3 DNA reads TGTGCCAGCAGTTATACAGGGACCACTGAAGCTTTCTTT.

The table lists this clone with a few counts. The J gene is TRBJ2-2, the V gene TRBV5-4, with 13 bases identical to TRBD2. This CDR3 contains 19 residues. Germline CDR1 and CDR2: SGHNT and YYREEE (reference sequence). Trimming at V came to 5 bases and at J to 0 bases, leaving 10 bases not matched to a gene. The CDR3 reads CASRFTLAGGTPNTGELFF. The CDR3 coding sequence is TGTGCCAGCAGATTCACACTAGCGGGAGGGACGCCGAACACCGGGGAGCTGTTTTTT. Supplemented by reference TRBV5-4 and TRBJ2-2, the full variable domain reads ETGVTQSPTHLIKTRGQQVTLRCSSQSGHNTVSWYQQALGQGPQFIFQYYREEENGRGNFPPRFSGLQFPNYSSELNVNALELDDSALYLCASRFTLAGGTPNTGELFFGEGSRLTVL.

The rearrangement joins TRBV7-3 to TRBJ2-2; 7 nucleotides agree with TRBD1. Germline values: CDR1 SGHTA, CDR2 FQGTGA. The V and J ends lost 2 bases and 0 bases, in that order; junction bases with no gene match: 3. The CDR3 is 16 residues long. The CDR3, as DNA: TGTGCCAGCAGCTTACTCACAGGGGCGAACACCGGGGAGCTGTTTTTT. This codes for CASSLLTGANTGELFF.

The rearrangement links TRBV7-9 to TRBJ2-2; 8 bases are shared with TRBD1. This CDR3 comprises 17 residues. The V segment lost 8 bases and the J segment 1 base; nucleotides outside the gene matches: 12. Germline values: CDR1 SEHNR, CDR2 FQNEAQ (reference sequence). The CDR3 bases are TGTGCCAGCGGCCGGACAGGGATGAGTTTGAACACCGGGGAGCTGTTTTTT. Protein sequence: CASGRTGMSLNTGELFF.

This chain links TRBV4-3 with TRBJ1-5; D possibly corresponds to TRBD1 (6 bases). V was cut by 1 base and J by 4 bases, with 29 bases left in between. The germline CDR1 and CDR2 sequences are LGHNA and YSLEER. CDR3 length: 21 residues. CDR3 sequence (DNA): TGCGCCAGCAGCCAAGGGGTTCGACAGGTATTGCCTCAATATACAAATCAGCCCCAGCATTTT. Encoded protein: CASSQGVRQVLPQYTNQPQHF.

The chain carries TRBV6-6 and TRBJ1-5, with D hard to call. The CDR3 is 12 residues long. Germline CDR1 and CDR2: MNHNY and SVGAGI (reference sequence). V lost 6 bases to trimming and J lost 4 bases, with 7 bases between them. Written as DNA, the CDR3 is TGTGCCAGCAGATCTTTGAATCAGCCCCAGCATTTT. Translation gives CASRSLNQPQHF.

This chain joins TRBV2 and TRBJ2-2; TRBD1 might be the D (5 bases). Germline CDR1 is SNHLY and CDR2 is FYNNEI. The CDR3 spans 15 residues. Trimming stripped 1 base from V and 7 bases from J, with 13 bases between. The CDR3 loop is CASSEVFEGVGELFF. For the CDR3, the DNA is TGTGCCAGCAGTGAAGTTTTCGAAGGGGTCGGGGAGCTGTTTTTT.

The genes are TRBV29-1 and TRBJ2-7, with D perhaps TRBD2 (5 bases). The germline V and J ends were trimmed by 1 base and 1 base, with 5 bases remaining between them. The germline V gene encodes CDR1 SQVTM and CDR2 ANQGSEA. This CDR3 has 12 amino acids. The CDR3 region has the DNA TGCAGCGTTGAAGCGGGATCCTACGAGCAGTACTTC. Translated: CSVEAGSYEQYF.

With regard to this clone: Relative to the germline gene, one junction end is altered; a read error may explain this. The chain links TRBV28 to TRBJ1-4; 7 nucleotides align to TRBD1. The germline CDR1 and CDR2 sequences are MDHEN and SYDVKM. The CDR3 is made up of 12 amino acids. The CDR3 DNA is TGTGCCAGCAGCTCCCTGGGGCAGGGGGAGGATTTT. This gives the protein CASSSLGQGEDF.

A single count supports this clone. This sequence joins TRBV5-4 and TRBJ2-5; D gene unclear. With 4 bases removed from V and 2 bases from J, the gap between germline ends came to 12 bases. CDR1 and CDR2 from the germline V gene are SGHNT and YYREEE (reference sequence). This CDR3 region has 14 residues. This chain's CDR3 is CASSNPEEQETQYF. As DNA, the CDR3 is TGTGCCAGCAGCAACCCAGAGGAGCAAGAGACCCAGTACTTC.

This chain connects TRBV9 to TRBJ2-1; TRBD2 aligns across 8 bases. The V segment lost 0 bases and the J segment 6 bases; nucleotides outside the gene matches: 8. Germline V gives CDR1 SGDLS, CDR2 YYNGEE. The CDR3 runs to 16 residues. The CDR3 bases are TGTGCCAGCAGCGTAGATTCCGGCGGGGGGCTCAATGAGCAGTTCTTC. This encodes CASSVDSGGGLNEQFF.

This clone turned up a few times. This chain uses TRBV7-3 with TRBJ1-2; TRBD1 matches at 11 bases. V shed 2 bases, J shed 6 bases, and the junction held 11 bases outside the gene matches. This CDR3 has 17 residues. Germline loops: CDR1 SGHTA, CDR2 FQGTGA. The CDR3 region has the DNA TGTGCCAGCAGCTTAGCCCACCTGGACAGGGGGCCGCATGGCTACACCTTC. Amino acids: CASSLAHLDRGPHGYTF.

About this clone: Germline is not matched at one junction end, which may reflect a read error. The CDR3 DNA reads TGTGCCAGCACTGAACAGGACGGGAGCTCCTACGAGCAGTACTTC. It is translated as CASTEQDGSSYEQYF. The genes are TRBV6-1 and TRBJ2-7; D is possibly TRBD2 (6 bases). CDR3 length equals 15 residues. Germline V gives CDR1 MNHNS, CDR2 SASEGT.

The chain carries TRBV5-5 and TRBJ2-7; perhaps TRBD2 as D (6 bases). The CDR3 spans 14 residues. Germline V gene sequence: CDR1 SGHKS, CDR2 YYEKEE (reference sequence). V shed 4 bases and J shed 6 bases, with 17 bases lying between them. CDR3 DNA: TGTGCCAGCAGCCTAATCCCTAGCGTTCGCGAGCAGTACTTC. This encodes CASSLIPSVREQYF. Full variable domain (missing parts from reference TRBV5-5 and TRBJ2-7): DAGVTQSPTHLIKTRGQQVTLRCSPISGHKSVSWYQQVLGQGPQFIFQYYEKEERGRGNFPDRFSARQFPNYSSELNVNALLLGDSALYLCASSLIPSVREQYFGPGTRLTVT.

The chain recombines TRBV7-9 with TRBJ1-5, with 9 bases that match TRBD1. The germline V gene has CDR1 SEHNR and CDR2 FQNEAQ (reference sequence). The CDR3 sequence is 15 residues long. V trimming: 5 bases; J trimming: 6 bases; junction bases outside the gene matches: 8. The CDR3 is CASSETGTGFQPQHF. The CDR3 DNA follows: TGTGCCAGCAGCGAAACCGGGACAGGGTTTCAGCCCCAGCATTTT.

This clone has more than one count but fewer than ten. The genes are TRBV9 and TRBJ2-1, with TRBD1 matching 12 bases. Germline loops: CDR1 SGDLS, CDR2 YYNGEE. The CDR3 consists of 15 residues. V lost 3 bases to trimming and J lost 6 bases; unmatched junction nucleotides: 4. The CDR3 spells CASSARDRGLNEQFF. The DNA of the CDR3 is TGTGCCAGCAGCGCCCGGGACAGGGGGCTCAATGAGCAGTTCTTC.

Written as DNA, the CDR3 is TGTGCCAGCAGCCAAGGGGACAGGGTAGTCGACGAGCAGTACTTC. Amino acid sequence: CASSQGDRVVDEQYF. This chain joins TRBV14 and TRBJ2-7; 9 nucleotides align to TRBD1. The trim removed 1 base at V and 5 bases at J, leaving 6 bases unmatched. The length of the CDR3 is 15 residues. Germline CDR1 reads SGHDN; CDR2 reads FVKESK.

This chain joins TRBV21-1 and TRBJ2-7; the table assigns TRBD1, which was not confirmed against the DNA. TRBV21-1 is a known pseudogene. The CDR3 covers 14 residues. The CDR3 is CASSKTGVRREQYF. CDR3 sequence (DNA): TGTGCCAGCAGCAAGACAGGGGTACGGAGGGAGCAGTACTTC.

In its sample, this clone was seen a few times. This sequence joins TRBV2 and TRBJ1-2; perhaps TRBD1 as D (5 bases). The CDR3 length is 12 residues. Germline CDR1 reads SNHLY; CDR2 reads FYNNEI. Deletions cut 6 bases from V and 7 bases from J, with 12 bases between. This chain's CDR3 is CASRTDLSGYTF. The CDR3 DNA follows: TGTGCCAGCAGGACAGACCTATCTGGCTACACCTTC.

V usage is TRBV6-5 and J usage is TRBJ1-2, with 8 bases matching TRBD1. There are 14 residues in the CDR3. Unmatched junction bases numbered 5, after V lost 4 bases and J lost 4 bases. Germline V gene lookup returns CDR1 MNHEY and CDR2 SVGAGI. The chain's CDR3 is CASSFGQGIYGYTF. CDR3 in DNA: TGTGCCAGCAGTTTCGGACAGGGAATCTATGGCTACACCTTC.

This clone was detected only a few times. The V and J genes are TRBV11-2 and TRBJ2-1; 7 bases agree with TRBD2. This CDR3 has 18 residues. V lost 1 base to trimming and J lost 0 bases; unmatched junction nucleotides: 9. Germline CDR1 reads SGHAT; CDR2 reads FQNNGV. CDR3 amino acids: CASSLGLTSGASYNEQFF. CDR3 nucleotides: TGTGCCAGCAGCTTAGGACTTACGAGCGGGGCCTCCTACAATGAGCAGTTCTTC.

The rearrangement joins TRBV18 to TRBJ2-7; D possibly corresponds to TRBD2 (6 bases). Germline V lookup: CDR1 KGHSH, CDR2 LQKENI. V was cut by 6 bases and J by 3 bases, with 12 bases left in between. The CDR3 runs 13 residues. The CDR3 region has the DNA TGTGCCAGCTCCCGAGCGACTAGCTACGAGCAGTACTTC. Encoded protein: CASSRATSYEQYF.

V is TRBV30 and J is TRBJ1-2; a possible D gene is TRBD1 (6 bases). Germline V CDR1 and CDR2: GTSNPN, SVGIG (reference sequence). The CDR3 extends over 11 amino acids. Trimming removed 2 bases at V and 13 bases at J, with 14 bases between. CDR3 sequence: CAWSPTGVSTF. The CDR3 DNA reads TGTGCCTGGAGTCCGACAGGCGTATCCACCTTC.

The rearrangement uses TRBV6-2 or TRBV6-3 and TRBJ2-1; 7 positions agree with TRBD2. The germline V gene has CDR1 MNHEY and CDR2 SVGEGT. The CDR3 runs to 16 residues. V lost 5 bases, J lost 8 bases, and 15 bases stayed unmatched. CDR3 bases: TGTGCCAGCAGTGTACCCCTCGGGGCGGGAGTGGATGAGCAGTTCTTC. Translating gives CASSVPLGAGVDEQFF.